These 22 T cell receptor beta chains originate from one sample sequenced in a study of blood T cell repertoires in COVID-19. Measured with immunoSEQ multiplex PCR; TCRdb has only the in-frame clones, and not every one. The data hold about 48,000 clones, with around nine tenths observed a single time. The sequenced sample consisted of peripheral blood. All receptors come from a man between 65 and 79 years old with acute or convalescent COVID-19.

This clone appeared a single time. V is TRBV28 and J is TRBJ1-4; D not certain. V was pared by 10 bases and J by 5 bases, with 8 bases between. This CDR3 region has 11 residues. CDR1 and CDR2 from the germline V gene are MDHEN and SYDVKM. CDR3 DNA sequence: TGTGCCACCTCCCTCAATGAAAAACTGTTTTTT. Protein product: CATSLNEKLFF.

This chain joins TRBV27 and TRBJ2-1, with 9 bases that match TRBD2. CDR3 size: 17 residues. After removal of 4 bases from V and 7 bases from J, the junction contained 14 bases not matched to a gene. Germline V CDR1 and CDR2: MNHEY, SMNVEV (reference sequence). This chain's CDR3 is CASSSPTLAGKFNEQFF. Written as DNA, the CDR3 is TGTGCCAGCAGTTCCCCAACCCTAGCGGGGAAATTTAATGAGCAGTTCTTC.

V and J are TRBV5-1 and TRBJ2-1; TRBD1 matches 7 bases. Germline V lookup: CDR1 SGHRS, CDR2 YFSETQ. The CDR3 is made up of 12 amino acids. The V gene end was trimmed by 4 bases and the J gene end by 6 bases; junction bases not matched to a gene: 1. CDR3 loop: CASSHRGNEQFF. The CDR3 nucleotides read TGCGCCAGCAGCCACAGGGGCAATGAGCAGTTCTTC.

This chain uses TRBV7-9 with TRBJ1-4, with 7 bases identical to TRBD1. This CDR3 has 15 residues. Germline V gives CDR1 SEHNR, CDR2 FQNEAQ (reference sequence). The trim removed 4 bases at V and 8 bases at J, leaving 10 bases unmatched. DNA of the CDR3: TGTGCCAGCAGCTCAAATACAGGGGTTCGAGAAAAACTGTTTTTT. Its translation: CASSSNTGVREKLFF.

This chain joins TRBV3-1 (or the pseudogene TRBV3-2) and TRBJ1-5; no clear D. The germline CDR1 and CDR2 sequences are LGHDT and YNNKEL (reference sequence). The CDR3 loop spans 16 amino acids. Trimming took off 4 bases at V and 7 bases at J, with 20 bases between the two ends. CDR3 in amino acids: CASSPESPGVGQPQHF. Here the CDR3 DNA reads TGTGCCAGCAGCCCCGAAAGTCCCGGGGTTGGGCAGCCCCAGCATTTT.

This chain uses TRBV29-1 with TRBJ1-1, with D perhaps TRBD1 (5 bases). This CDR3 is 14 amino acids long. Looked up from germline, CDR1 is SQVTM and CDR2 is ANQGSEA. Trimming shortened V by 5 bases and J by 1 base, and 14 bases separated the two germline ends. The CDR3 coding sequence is TGCAGCGTTCGCCCCGACAGTAAGAACACTGAAGCTTTCTTT. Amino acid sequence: CSVRPDSKNTEAFF.

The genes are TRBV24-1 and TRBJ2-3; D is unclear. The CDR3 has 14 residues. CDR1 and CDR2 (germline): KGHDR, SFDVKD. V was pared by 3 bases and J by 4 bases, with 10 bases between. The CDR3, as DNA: TGTGCCACCAGTGATCCTGGTGCAGCAGATACGCAGTATTTT. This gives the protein CATSDPGAADTQYF.

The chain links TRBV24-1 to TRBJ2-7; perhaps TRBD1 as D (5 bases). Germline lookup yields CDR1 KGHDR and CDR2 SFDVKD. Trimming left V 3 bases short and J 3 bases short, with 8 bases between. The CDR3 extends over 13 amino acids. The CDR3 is CATSDEDIYEQYF. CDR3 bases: TGTGCCACCAGTGATGAGGACATCTACGAGCAGTACTTC.

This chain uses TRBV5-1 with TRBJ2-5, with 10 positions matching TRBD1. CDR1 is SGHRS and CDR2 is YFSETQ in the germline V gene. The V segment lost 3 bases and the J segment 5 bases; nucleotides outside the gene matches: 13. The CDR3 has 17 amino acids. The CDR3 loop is CASSSLRTTGGGETQYF. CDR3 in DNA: TGCGCCAGCAGCTCCCTACGCACGACAGGGGGCGGTGAGACCCAGTACTTC. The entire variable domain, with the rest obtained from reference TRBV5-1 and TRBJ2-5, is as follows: KAGVTQTPRYLIKTRGQQVTLSCSPISGHRSVSWYQQTPGQGLQFLFEYFSETQRNKGNFPGRFSGRQFSNSRSEMNVSTLELGDSALYLCASSSLRTTGGGETQYFGPGTRLLVL.

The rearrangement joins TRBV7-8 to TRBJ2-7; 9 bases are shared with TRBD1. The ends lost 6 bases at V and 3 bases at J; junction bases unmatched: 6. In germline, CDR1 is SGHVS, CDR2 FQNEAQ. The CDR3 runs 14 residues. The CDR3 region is CASSNGDRVYEQYF. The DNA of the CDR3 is TGTGCCAGCAGTAACGGGGACAGGGTCTACGAGCAGTACTTC.

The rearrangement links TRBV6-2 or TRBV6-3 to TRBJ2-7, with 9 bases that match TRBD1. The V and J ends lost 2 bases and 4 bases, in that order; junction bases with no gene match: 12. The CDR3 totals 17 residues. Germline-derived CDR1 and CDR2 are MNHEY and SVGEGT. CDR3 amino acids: CASSYRGTGIGLYEQYF. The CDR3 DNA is TGTGCCAGCAGTTACCGAGGGACAGGGATCGGGCTATACGAGCAGTACTTC.

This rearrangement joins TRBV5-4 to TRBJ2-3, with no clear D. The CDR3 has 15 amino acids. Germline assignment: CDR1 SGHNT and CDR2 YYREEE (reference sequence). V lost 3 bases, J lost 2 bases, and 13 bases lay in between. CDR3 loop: CASSSLGDSTDTQYF. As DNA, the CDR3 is TGTGCCAGCAGCTCCCTTGGAGATTCCACAGATACGCAGTATTTT.

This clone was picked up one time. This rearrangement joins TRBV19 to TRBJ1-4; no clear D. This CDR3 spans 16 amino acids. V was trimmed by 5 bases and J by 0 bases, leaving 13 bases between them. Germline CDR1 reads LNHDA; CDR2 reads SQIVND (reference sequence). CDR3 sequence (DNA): TGTGCCAGTAGTCCCGTCGGTCGTGCAACTAATGAAAAACTGTTTTTT. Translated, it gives CASSPVGRATNEKLFF.

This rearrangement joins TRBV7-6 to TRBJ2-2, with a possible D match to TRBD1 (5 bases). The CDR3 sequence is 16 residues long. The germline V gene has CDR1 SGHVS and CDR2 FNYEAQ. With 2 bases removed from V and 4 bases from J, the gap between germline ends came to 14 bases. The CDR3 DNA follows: TGTGCCAGCAGCTTAAACTTAAACAGGCCCACCGGGGAGCTGTTTTTT. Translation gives CASSLNLNRPTGELFF.

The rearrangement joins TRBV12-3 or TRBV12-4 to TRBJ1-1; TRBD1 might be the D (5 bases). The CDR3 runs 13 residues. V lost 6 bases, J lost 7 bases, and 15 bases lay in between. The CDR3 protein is CASSLTLTGEAFF. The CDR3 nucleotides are TGTGCCAGCAGCCTGACTCTTACAGGTGAAGCTTTCTTT.

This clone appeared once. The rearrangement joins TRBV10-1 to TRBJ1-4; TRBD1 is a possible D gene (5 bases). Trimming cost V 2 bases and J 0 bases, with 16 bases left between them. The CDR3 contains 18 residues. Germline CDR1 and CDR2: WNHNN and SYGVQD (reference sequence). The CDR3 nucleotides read TGCGCCAGCAGTGAGCGTTCGGGGGGTCTAGCAACTAATGAAAAACTGTTTTTT. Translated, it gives CASSERSGGLATNEKLFF.

In DNA, the CDR3 is TGTGCCACGCTGCGGGACACCATATATTTT. Its protein is CATLRDTIYF. V gene TRBV19 combines with J gene TRBJ1-3; D gene unclear. The CDR3 extends over 10 amino acids. The ends were cut back, 10 bases at V and 8 bases at J, with 9 bases in the middle. The germline CDR1 and CDR2 sequences are LNHDA and SQIVND (reference sequence).

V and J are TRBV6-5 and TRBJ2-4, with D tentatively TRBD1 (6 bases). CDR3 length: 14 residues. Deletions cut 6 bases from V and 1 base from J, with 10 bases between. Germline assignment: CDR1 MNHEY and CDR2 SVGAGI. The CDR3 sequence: CASSATGAKNIQYF. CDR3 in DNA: TGTGCCAGCAGCGCCACAGGGGCCAAAAACATTCAGTACTTC.

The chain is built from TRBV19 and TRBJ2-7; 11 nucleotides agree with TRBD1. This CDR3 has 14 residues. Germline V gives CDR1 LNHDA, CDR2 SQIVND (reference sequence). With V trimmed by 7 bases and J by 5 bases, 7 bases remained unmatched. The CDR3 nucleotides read TGTGCCAGTATGGGGACAGGGGGATATCACGAGCAGTACTTC. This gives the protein CASMGTGGYHEQYF.

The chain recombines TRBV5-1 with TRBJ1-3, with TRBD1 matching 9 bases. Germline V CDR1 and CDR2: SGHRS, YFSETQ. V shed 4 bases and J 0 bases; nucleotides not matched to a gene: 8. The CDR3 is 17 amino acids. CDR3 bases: TGCGCCAGCAGCGCACAAACAGGGGGCCCCTCTGGAAACACCATATATTTT. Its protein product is CASSAQTGGPSGNTIYF.

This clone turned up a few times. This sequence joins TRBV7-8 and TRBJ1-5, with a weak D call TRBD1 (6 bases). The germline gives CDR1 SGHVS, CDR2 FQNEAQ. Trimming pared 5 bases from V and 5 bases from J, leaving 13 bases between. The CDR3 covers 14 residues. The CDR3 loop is CASSRLGADQPQHF. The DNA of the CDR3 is TGTGCCAGCAGCCGCCTGGGGGCGGATCAGCCCCAGCATTTT. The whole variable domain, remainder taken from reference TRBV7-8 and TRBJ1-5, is GAGVSQSPRYKVAKRGQDVALRCDPISGHVSLFWYQQALGQGPEFLTYFQNEAQLDKSGLPSDRFFAERPEGSVSTLKIQRTQQEDSAVYLCASSRLGADQPQHFGDGTRLSIL.

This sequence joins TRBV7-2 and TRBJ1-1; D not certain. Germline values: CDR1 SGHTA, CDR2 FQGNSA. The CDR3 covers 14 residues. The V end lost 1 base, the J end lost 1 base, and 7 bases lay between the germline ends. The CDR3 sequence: CASSLGASNTEAFF. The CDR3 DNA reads TGTGCCAGCAGCTTAGGAGCTTCGAACACTGAAGCTTTCTTT.